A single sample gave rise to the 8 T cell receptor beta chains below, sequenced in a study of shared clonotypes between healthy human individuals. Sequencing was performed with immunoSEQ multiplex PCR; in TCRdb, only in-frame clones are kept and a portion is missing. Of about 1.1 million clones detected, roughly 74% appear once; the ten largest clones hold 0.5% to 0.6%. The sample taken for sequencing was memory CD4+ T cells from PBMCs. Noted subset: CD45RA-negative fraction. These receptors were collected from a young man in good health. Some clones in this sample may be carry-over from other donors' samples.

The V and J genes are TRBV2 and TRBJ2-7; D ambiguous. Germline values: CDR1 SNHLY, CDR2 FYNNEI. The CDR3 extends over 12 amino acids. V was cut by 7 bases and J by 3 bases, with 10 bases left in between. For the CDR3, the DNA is TGTGCCAGCATGGCCCAACTCTACGAGCAGTACTTC. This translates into CASMAQLYEQYF.

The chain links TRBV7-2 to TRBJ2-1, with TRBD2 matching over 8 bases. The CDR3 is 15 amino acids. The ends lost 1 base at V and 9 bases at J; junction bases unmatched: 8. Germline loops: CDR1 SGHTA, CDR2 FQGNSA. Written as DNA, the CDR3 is TGTGCCAGCAGCTTAGGGGGGACTAGTAGCGGTGAGCAGTTCTTC. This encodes CASSLGGTSSGEQFF.

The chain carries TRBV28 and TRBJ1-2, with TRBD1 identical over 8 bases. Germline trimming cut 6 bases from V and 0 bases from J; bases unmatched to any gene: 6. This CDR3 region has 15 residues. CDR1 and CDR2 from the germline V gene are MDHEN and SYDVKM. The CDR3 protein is CASSKQGAPNYGYTF. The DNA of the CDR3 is TGTGCCAGCAGCAAGCAGGGGGCGCCTAACTATGGCTACACCTTC.

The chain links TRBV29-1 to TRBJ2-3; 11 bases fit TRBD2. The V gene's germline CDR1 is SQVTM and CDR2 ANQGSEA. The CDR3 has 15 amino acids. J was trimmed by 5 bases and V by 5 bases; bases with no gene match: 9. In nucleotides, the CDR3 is TGCAGCGTTAGGGGACTAGCGGTGGATGGAGATACGCAGTATTTT. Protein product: CSVRGLAVDGDTQYF.

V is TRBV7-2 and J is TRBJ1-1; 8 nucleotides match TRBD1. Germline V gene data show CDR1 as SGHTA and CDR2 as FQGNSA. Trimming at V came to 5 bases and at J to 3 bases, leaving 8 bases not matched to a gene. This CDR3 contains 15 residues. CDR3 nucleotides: TGTGCCAGCAGCCTTTGGACAGGGAGGGACACTGAAGCTTTCTTT. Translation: CASSLWTGRDTEAFF.

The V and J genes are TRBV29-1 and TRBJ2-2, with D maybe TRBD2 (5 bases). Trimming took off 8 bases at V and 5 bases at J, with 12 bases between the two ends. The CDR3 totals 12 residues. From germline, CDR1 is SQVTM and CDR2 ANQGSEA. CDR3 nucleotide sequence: TGCAGCCACGAAAGGAGGACCGGGGAGCTGTTTTTT. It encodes CSHERRTGELFF.

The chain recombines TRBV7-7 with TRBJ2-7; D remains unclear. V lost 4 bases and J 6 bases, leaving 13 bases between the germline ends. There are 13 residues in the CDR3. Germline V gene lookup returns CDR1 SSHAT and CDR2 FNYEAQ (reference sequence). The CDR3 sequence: CASSSLRATEQYF. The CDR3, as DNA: TGTGCCAGCAGCTCCTTACGGGCGACCGAGCAGTACTTC.

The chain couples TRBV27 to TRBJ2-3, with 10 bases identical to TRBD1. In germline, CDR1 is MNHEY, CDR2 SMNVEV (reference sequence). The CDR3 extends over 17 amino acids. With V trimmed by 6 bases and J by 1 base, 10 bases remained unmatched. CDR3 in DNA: TGTGCCAGCAGACTAAATGCCGGGACAGGGGGCACAGATACGCAGTATTTT. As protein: CASRLNAGTGGTDTQYF.